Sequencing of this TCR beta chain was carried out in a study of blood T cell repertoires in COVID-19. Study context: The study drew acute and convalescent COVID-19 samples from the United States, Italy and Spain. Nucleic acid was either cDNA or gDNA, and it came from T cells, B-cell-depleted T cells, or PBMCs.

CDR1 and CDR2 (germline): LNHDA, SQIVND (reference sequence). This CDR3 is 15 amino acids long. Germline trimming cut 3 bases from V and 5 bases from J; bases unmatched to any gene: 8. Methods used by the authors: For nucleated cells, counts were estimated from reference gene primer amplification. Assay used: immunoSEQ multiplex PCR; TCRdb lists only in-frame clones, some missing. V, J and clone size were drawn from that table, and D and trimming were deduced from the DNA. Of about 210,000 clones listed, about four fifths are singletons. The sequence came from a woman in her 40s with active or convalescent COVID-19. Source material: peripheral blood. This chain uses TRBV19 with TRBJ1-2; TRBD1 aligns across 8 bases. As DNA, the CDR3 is TGTGCCAGTAGTATCGGACAGGGTGGTGGATATGGCTACACCTTC. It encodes CASSIGQGGGYGYTF.